This T cell receptor (beta chain) was sequenced in a study of blood T cell repertoires in COVID-19. Study-level information: There were acute and convalescent COVID-19 samples, and they came from the United States, Italy and Spain. PBMCs, B-cell-depleted T cells, or T cells provided the cDNA or gDNA that made up the material.

CDR1 MNHEY and CDR2 SVGEGT come from the germline V gene. V was trimmed by 6 bases and J by 9 bases, leaving 15 bases between them. This CDR3 is built from 12 residues. In the original workflow: For nucleated cells, counts were estimated from reference gene primer amplification. The table came from immunoSEQ multiplex PCR; TCRdb's copy has only in-frame clones and leaves some out. The V and J calls and clone size are taken from that table; D and trimming were inferred from the DNA. Of over 120,000 clones listed, approximately 80% are singletons. Sequencing was done on a sample of peripheral blood. This TCR derives from a woman aged 80 or over with active or convalescent COVID-19. This sequence joins TRBV6-2 or TRBV6-3 and TRBJ2-7, with a tentative D call TRBD2 (5 bases). CDR3 sequence: CASSQGGSVQYF. CDR3 sequence (DNA): TGTGCCAGCAGCCAAGGAGGTTCTGTGCAGTACTTC.